The 32 T cell receptor beta chains below come from one sample, sequenced in a study of cytomegalovirus exposure and HLA in healthy donors. PCR amplification relied on 60 Vbeta primers (plus 13 Jbeta primers). Sequenced by immunoSEQ multiplex PCR; TCRdb stores in-frame clones only, minus some. The sample lists about 40,000 clones; about 50% were seen once. The sequenced sample was PBMCs. Source of these receptors: a human donor in good health.

The rearrangement links TRBV7-8 to TRBJ1-5; D gene uncertain. The CDR3 has 12 residues. V lost 4 bases and J 3 bases, leaving 4 bases between the germline ends. CDR1 is SGHVS and CDR2 is FQNEAQ in the germline V gene. CDR3 region: CASSSFNQPQHF. The CDR3 DNA follows: TGTGCCAGCAGCTCGTTCAATCAGCCCCAGCATTTT.

The chain carries TRBV6-4 and TRBJ2-2; tentatively, D is TRBD1 (5 bases). This CDR3 region has 16 residues. Germline V gene lookup returns CDR1 MRHNA and CDR2 SNTAGT. V was cut by 4 bases and J by 2 bases, with 14 bases left in between. The CDR3 DNA is TGTGCCAGCAGTGCTCAGGCTACAGGAAACACCGGGGAGCTGTTTTTT. It yields the protein CASSAQATGNTGELFF.

This chain uses TRBV7-9 with TRBJ2-1, with TRBD2 matching over 7 bases. Trimming removed 1 base from V and 5 bases from J; junction bases left unmatched: 11. Germline loops: CDR1 SEHNR, CDR2 FQNEAQ (reference sequence). The CDR3 sequence is 17 residues long. The CDR3 DNA reads as TGTGCCAGCAGCTTAGTTCTCCGGCGGGAGTTGCACAATGAGCAGTTCTTC. It encodes CASSLVLRRELHNEQFF. The entire variable domain, with the rest obtained from reference TRBV7-9 and TRBJ2-1, is as follows: DTGVSQNPRHKITKRGQNVTFRCDPISEHNRLYWYRQTLGQGPEFLTYFQNEAQLEKSRLLSDRFSAERPKGSFSTLEIQRTEQGDSAMYLCASSLVLRRELHNEQFFGPGTRLTVL.

V usage is TRBV4-1 and J usage is TRBJ2-1, with 11 bases lining up with TRBD2. The J segment lost 0 bases and the V segment lost 10 bases, leaving 14 bases of the junction unmatched. Germline lookup yields CDR1 MGHRA and CDR2 YSYEKL. The length of the CDR3 is 18 residues. The CDR3 DNA follows: TGCGCCACGCCGACTAGCGGGGAACCCCTAAGCTCCTACAATGAGCAGTTCTTC. Translating gives CATPTSGEPLSSYNEQFF.

This clone appeared a few times. This chain links TRBV5-6 with TRBJ2-3, with 7 nucleotides matching TRBD2. Germline V gene sequence: CDR1 SGHDT, CDR2 YYEEEE. The CDR3 is made up of 15 amino acids. V shed 4 bases and J 5 bases; nucleotides not matched to a gene: 10. The DNA of the CDR3 is TGTGCCAGCAGCCCCCCCCGGGGGGTGGGAGATACGCAGTATTTT. Translation gives CASSPPRGVGDTQYF. The variable domain in full, with the rest retrieved from reference TRBV5-6 and TRBJ2-3, is DAGVTQSPTHLIKTRGQQVTLRCSPKSGHDTVSWYQQALGQGPQFIFQYYEEEERQRGNFPDRFSGHQFPNYSSELNVNALLLGDSALYLCASSPPRGVGDTQYFGPGTRLTVL.

This clone was seen a handful of times. The rearrangement uses TRBV5-1 and TRBJ2-3; 10 bases map to TRBD2. CDR3 length equals 16 residues. Germline V lookup: CDR1 SGHRS, CDR2 YFSETQ. Trimming took 3 bases from V and 2 from J; bases not matched to a gene: 6. The CDR3 sequence is CASSSGGLAVTDTQYF. DNA for the CDR3: TGCGCCAGCAGCTCCGGAGGACTAGCGGTCACAGATACGCAGTATTTT.

The V call is TRBV6-1, the J call TRBJ1-2; tentative D call: TRBD1 (6 bases). Deletions cut 1 base from V and 7 bases from J, with 13 bases between. Germline V lookup: CDR1 MNHNS, CDR2 SASEGT. This CDR3 contains 14 residues. CDR3 sequence (DNA): TGTGCCAGCAGTGAAGGGGTGGGGGCCCTTGGCTACACCTTC. Protein sequence: CASSEGVGALGYTF.

The chain combines TRBV5-5 with TRBJ1-3; unclear D gene. Trimming left V 0 bases short and J 0 bases short, with 4 bases between. This CDR3 has 14 amino acids. Germline V CDR1 and CDR2: SGHKS, YYEKEE (reference sequence). This CDR3 is CASSLDISGNTIYF. The CDR3 DNA reads as TGTGCCAGCAGCTTGGACATCTCTGGAAACACCATATATTTT.

This clone was found a few times. The chain employs TRBV6-5 and TRBJ2-2; 11 bases match TRBD2. Losses at the gene ends were 6 bases for V and 4 bases for J; bases not matched to a gene: 4. The CDR3 covers 15 residues. Germline values: CDR1 MNHEY, CDR2 SVGAGI. The CDR3 DNA is TGTGCCAGCAGCCGAGGACTAGCGGGCACCGGGGAGCTGTTTTTT. It specifies CASSRGLAGTGELFF.

A remark on this clone: Relative to the germline gene, one junction end is altered; a read error may explain this. The chain carries TRBV6-4 and TRBJ1-1; D not resolved. Germline values: CDR1 MRHNA, CDR2 SNTAGT. The CDR3 extends over 11 amino acids. The CDR3: CASSQNYELGF. CDR3 in DNA: TGTGCCAGCAGTCAGAACTATGAGCTTGGCTTT.

The gene calls are TRBV6-5 and TRBJ1-5; TRBD1 matches at 7 bases. There are 15 residues in the CDR3. The ends lost 5 bases at V and 7 bases at J; junction bases unmatched: 11. The V gene's germline CDR1 is MNHEY and CDR2 SVGAGI. CDR3 sequence reads: CASSPDRQGWQPQHF. The CDR3 bases are TGTGCCAGCAGTCCCGACCGACAGGGTTGGCAGCCCCAGCATTTT.

The V and J genes are TRBV5-1 and TRBJ1-6, with TRBD1 identical over 7 bases. V was clipped by 3 bases and J by 7 bases; unmatched bases: 4. The CDR3 is 14 residues long. Germline V gene lookup returns CDR1 SGHRS and CDR2 YFSETQ. CDR3 residues: CASSSGQLNSPLHF. The CDR3 nucleotides are TGCGCCAGCAGCTCGGGACAGCTAAATTCACCCCTCCACTTT. Complete variable domain (other parts from reference TRBV5-1 and TRBJ1-6): KAGVTQTPRYLIKTRGQQVTLSCSPISGHRSVSWYQQTPGQGLQFLFEYFSETQRNKGNFPGRFSGRQFSNSRSEMNVSTLELGDSALYLCASSSGQLNSPLHFGNGTRLTVT.

This clone was counted only a few times. The chain employs TRBV6-1 and TRBJ1-1; the match to TRBD1 covers 7 bases. The CDR3 extends over 15 amino acids. The J segment lost 1 base and the V segment lost 5 bases, leaving 7 bases of the junction unmatched. Germline V CDR1 and CDR2: MNHNS, SASEGT. The CDR3 is CASSKRDSGNTEAFF. The CDR3 DNA sequence: TGTGCCAGCAGTAAGAGGGACAGTGGGAACACTGAAGCTTTCTTT.

The gene calls are TRBV4-1 and TRBJ2-3, with D possibly TRBD1 on 5 matching bases. V was shortened by 4 bases and J by 2 bases, with 7 bases between the two germline ends. The CDR3 is 13 amino acids. In germline, CDR1 is MGHRA, CDR2 YSYEKL. CDR3 residues: CASSPDITDTQYF. As DNA, the CDR3 is TGCGCCAGCAGCCCGGACATCACAGATACGCAGTATTTT.

The chain has TRBV5-4 and TRBJ2-3; 8 bases agree with TRBD1. CDR1 SGHNT and CDR2 YYREEE come from the germline V gene (reference sequence). J gave up 6 bases and V 2 bases, and 2 bases lay outside the gene matches. The CDR3 runs 13 residues. CDR3 nucleotides: TGTGCCAGCAGCTTAAACAGGGGGGATACGCAGTATTTT. Translation gives CASSLNRGDTQYF.

The rearrangement joins TRBV13 to TRBJ2-2; 10 bases align to TRBD2. Germline lookup yields CDR1 PRHDT and CDR2 FYEKMQ (reference sequence). V lost 4 bases, J lost 5 bases, and 4 bases stayed unmatched. This CDR3 has 15 amino acids. The CDR3 DNA follows: TGTGCCAGCAGCTGGACTAGCGGAACGACCGGGGAGCTGTTTTTT. Residues: CASSWTSGTTGELFF. Variable domain in full (rest from reference TRBV13 and TRBJ2-2): AAGVIQSPRHLIKEKRETATLKCYPIPRHDTVYWYQQGPGQDPQFLISFYEKMQSDKGSIPDRFSAQQFSDYHSELNMSSLELGDSALYFCASSWTSGTTGELFFGEGSRLTVL.

The chain employs TRBV28 and TRBJ2-5; 7 positions match TRBD1. The CDR3 is 15 residues long. V lost 2 bases, J lost 1 base, and 4 bases stayed unmatched. Germline values: CDR1 MDHEN, CDR2 SYDVKM. Written as DNA, the CDR3 is TGTGCCAGCAGTTTAAAGGGGACAGCCCAAGAGACCCAGTACTTC. It is translated as CASSLKGTAQETQYF.

This clone was seen only once. The V call is TRBV7-6, the J call TRBJ2-5; 8 bases match TRBD2. V lost 2 bases, J lost 4 bases, and 6 bases stayed unmatched. The CDR3 has 15 residues. Germline V lookup: CDR1 SGHVS, CDR2 FNYEAQ. This chain's CDR3 is CASSLIPGGRETQYF. The DNA for the CDR3 is TGTGCCAGCAGCTTAATTCCGGGAGGGAGAGAGACCCAGTACTTC.

The V gene is TRBV29-1, the J gene TRBJ2-1; no firm D call. V lost 5 bases, J lost 5 bases, and 4 bases lay in between. The CDR3 consists of 10 residues. Germline V gene sequence: CDR1 SQVTM, CDR2 ANQGSEA. The CDR3: CSVSDNEQFF. The CDR3, as DNA: TGCAGCGTTTCGGACAATGAGCAGTTCTTC.

This chain joins TRBV7-8 and TRBJ1-2; 9 positions agree with TRBD1. Trimming removed 1 base from V and 8 bases from J; junction bases left unmatched: 5. From germline, CDR1 is SGHVS and CDR2 FQNEAQ. The CDR3 length is 14 residues. CDR3: CASSLGQGGRGYTF. As DNA, the CDR3 is TGTGCCAGCAGCTTAGGACAGGGGGGTAGGGGCTACACCTTC.

The genes are TRBV2 and TRBJ1-2; D is possibly TRBD1 (5 bases). With 6 bases removed from V and 4 bases from J, the gap between germline ends came to 12 bases. The germline V gene encodes CDR1 SNHLY and CDR2 FYNNEI. This CDR3 has 13 residues. CDR3 amino acids: CASRDTGGYGYTF. The CDR3 DNA reads TGTGCCAGCAGGGATACCGGGGGCTATGGCTACACCTTC.

J is TRBJ1-5 and V is TRBV18; 8 bases fit TRBD1. Germline V CDR1 and CDR2: KGHSH, LQKENI. J was trimmed by 2 bases and V by 5 bases; bases with no gene match: 2. The CDR3 extends over 14 amino acids. CDR3 amino acids: CASSDRGGNQPQHF. The CDR3 region has the DNA TGTGCCAGCTCAGACAGGGGAGGCAATCAGCCCCAGCATTTT.

The rearrangement links TRBV11-2 to TRBJ2-7; TRBD2 is a possible D gene (6 bases). In germline, CDR1 is SGHAT, CDR2 FQNNGV. This CDR3 comprises 17 residues. The V and J ends lost 2 bases and 2 bases respectively, with 19 bases between them. The CDR3, as DNA: TGTGCCAGCAGCTTAAAGCAGTCCGGGAGCGCAACCTACGAGCAGTACTTC. Translated: CASSLKQSGSATYEQYF. The whole variable domain, filled in from reference TRBV11-2 and TRBJ2-7, reads EAGVAQSPRYKIIEKRQSVAFWCNPISGHATLYWYQQILGQGPKLLIQFQNNGVVDDSQLPKDRFSAERLKGVDSTLKIQPAKLEDSAVYLCASSLKQSGSATYEQYFGPGTRLTVT.

This clone was seen a few times. This chain connects TRBV2 to TRBJ2-4; D perhaps matches TRBD1 (6 bases). Trimming cost V 7 bases and J 0 bases, with 16 bases left between them. Germline CDR1 and CDR2: SNHLY and FYNNEI. This CDR3 is built from 16 residues. The chain's CDR3 is CASTQDSASAKNIQYF. CDR3 in DNA: TGTGCCAGCACCCAGGACAGCGCCTCAGCCAAAAACATTCAGTACTTC.

This clone was observed a few times. The V call is TRBV1, the J call TRBJ2-6; TRBD2 is the table's D call, not checked against the DNA. TRBV1 is annotated as a pseudogene. The CDR3 length is 19 residues. DNA for the CDR3: TGCACCAGCAGCAAAGGAGGGCTCACCCTCAGCTCTGGGGCCAACGTCCTGACTTTC. Protein: CTSSKGGLTLSSGANVLTF.

V usage is TRBV6-5 and J usage is TRBJ2-2, with a possible D match to TRBD2 (6 bases). CDR3 length: 15 residues. The V and J ends lost 10 bases and 1 base respectively, with 16 bases between them. Germline V gene lookup returns CDR1 MNHEY and CDR2 SVGAGI. In nucleotides, the CDR3 is TGTGCCACCCTTTTCACTAGCCGGAACACCGGGGAGCTGTTTTTT. This sequence encodes CATLFTSRNTGELFF.

This clone was counted a single time. The J gene is TRBJ1-2, the V gene TRBV18; tentatively, D is TRBD1 (5 bases). The V end lost 1 base, the J end lost 6 bases, and 12 bases lay between the germline ends. Germline V lookup: CDR1 KGHSH, CDR2 LQKENI. This CDR3 is 14 amino acids long. CDR3 DNA: TGTGCCAGCTCACCACAGAGGACATTCGATGGCTACACCTTC. Residues: CASSPQRTFDGYTF.

This CDR3 is CASSLSAGGYEQYF. The CDR3, as DNA: TGTGCCAGCAGCTTATCAGCGGGGGGTTACGAGCAGTACTTC. The chain carries TRBV7-2 and TRBJ2-7, with 9 bases matching TRBD2. CDR1 and CDR2 (germline): SGHTA, FQGNSA. With V trimmed by 2 bases and J by 4 bases, 3 bases remained unmatched. The CDR3 runs to 14 residues. The complete variable domain, with remaining parts taken from reference TRBV7-2 and TRBJ2-7, reads GAGVSQSPSNKVTEKGKDVELRCDPISGHTALYWYRQSLGQGLEFLIYFQGNSAPDKSGLPSDRFSAERTGGSVSTLTIQRTQQEDSAVYLCASSLSAGGYEQYFGPGTRLTVT.

The chain uses TRBV7-6 and TRBJ2-7, with TRBD1 matching over 12 bases. CDR1 is SGHVS and CDR2 is FNYEAQ in the germline V gene. The J segment lost 7 bases and the V segment lost 0 bases, leaving 7 bases of the junction unmatched. The CDR3 totals 16 residues. The CDR3 sequence is CASSLALGQGAREQYF. CDR3 bases: TGTGCCAGCAGCTTAGCGCTGGGACAGGGGGCGCGGGAGCAGTACTTC.

The rearrangement links TRBV11-3 to TRBJ1-1, with unresolved D. There are 18 residues in the CDR3. Germline V lookup: CDR1 SGHNT, CDR2 YENEEA. The germline V and J ends were trimmed by 4 bases and 4 bases, with 25 bases remaining between them. DNA for the CDR3: TGTGCCAGCAGCTCCTTTTTGTTCTGTCGAGGAGTGAGCACTGAAGCTTTCTTT. This sequence encodes CASSSFLFCRGVSTEAFF.

By share, this clone ranks as medium-sized. The chain recombines TRBV11-2 with TRBJ1-5, with D unresolved. Per germline, CDR1 SGHAT and CDR2 FQNNGV. The length of the CDR3 is 13 residues. Deletions cut 0 bases from V and 5 bases from J, with 5 bases between. CDR3 nucleotide sequence: TGTGCCAGCAGCTTAGATCAGGATCAGCCCCAGCATTTT. Translated, it gives CASSLDQDQPQHF.

This chain joins TRBV2 and TRBJ1-3; TRBD1 matches at 7 bases. Unmatched junction bases numbered 10, after V lost 8 bases and J lost 0 bases. CDR1 and CDR2 (germline): SNHLY, FYNNEI. The CDR3 contains 16 residues. DNA for the CDR3: TGTGCCAGCGGAAGGCAGGGGGTCCCCTCTGGAAACACCATATATTTT. It translates to CASGRQGVPSGNTIYF.